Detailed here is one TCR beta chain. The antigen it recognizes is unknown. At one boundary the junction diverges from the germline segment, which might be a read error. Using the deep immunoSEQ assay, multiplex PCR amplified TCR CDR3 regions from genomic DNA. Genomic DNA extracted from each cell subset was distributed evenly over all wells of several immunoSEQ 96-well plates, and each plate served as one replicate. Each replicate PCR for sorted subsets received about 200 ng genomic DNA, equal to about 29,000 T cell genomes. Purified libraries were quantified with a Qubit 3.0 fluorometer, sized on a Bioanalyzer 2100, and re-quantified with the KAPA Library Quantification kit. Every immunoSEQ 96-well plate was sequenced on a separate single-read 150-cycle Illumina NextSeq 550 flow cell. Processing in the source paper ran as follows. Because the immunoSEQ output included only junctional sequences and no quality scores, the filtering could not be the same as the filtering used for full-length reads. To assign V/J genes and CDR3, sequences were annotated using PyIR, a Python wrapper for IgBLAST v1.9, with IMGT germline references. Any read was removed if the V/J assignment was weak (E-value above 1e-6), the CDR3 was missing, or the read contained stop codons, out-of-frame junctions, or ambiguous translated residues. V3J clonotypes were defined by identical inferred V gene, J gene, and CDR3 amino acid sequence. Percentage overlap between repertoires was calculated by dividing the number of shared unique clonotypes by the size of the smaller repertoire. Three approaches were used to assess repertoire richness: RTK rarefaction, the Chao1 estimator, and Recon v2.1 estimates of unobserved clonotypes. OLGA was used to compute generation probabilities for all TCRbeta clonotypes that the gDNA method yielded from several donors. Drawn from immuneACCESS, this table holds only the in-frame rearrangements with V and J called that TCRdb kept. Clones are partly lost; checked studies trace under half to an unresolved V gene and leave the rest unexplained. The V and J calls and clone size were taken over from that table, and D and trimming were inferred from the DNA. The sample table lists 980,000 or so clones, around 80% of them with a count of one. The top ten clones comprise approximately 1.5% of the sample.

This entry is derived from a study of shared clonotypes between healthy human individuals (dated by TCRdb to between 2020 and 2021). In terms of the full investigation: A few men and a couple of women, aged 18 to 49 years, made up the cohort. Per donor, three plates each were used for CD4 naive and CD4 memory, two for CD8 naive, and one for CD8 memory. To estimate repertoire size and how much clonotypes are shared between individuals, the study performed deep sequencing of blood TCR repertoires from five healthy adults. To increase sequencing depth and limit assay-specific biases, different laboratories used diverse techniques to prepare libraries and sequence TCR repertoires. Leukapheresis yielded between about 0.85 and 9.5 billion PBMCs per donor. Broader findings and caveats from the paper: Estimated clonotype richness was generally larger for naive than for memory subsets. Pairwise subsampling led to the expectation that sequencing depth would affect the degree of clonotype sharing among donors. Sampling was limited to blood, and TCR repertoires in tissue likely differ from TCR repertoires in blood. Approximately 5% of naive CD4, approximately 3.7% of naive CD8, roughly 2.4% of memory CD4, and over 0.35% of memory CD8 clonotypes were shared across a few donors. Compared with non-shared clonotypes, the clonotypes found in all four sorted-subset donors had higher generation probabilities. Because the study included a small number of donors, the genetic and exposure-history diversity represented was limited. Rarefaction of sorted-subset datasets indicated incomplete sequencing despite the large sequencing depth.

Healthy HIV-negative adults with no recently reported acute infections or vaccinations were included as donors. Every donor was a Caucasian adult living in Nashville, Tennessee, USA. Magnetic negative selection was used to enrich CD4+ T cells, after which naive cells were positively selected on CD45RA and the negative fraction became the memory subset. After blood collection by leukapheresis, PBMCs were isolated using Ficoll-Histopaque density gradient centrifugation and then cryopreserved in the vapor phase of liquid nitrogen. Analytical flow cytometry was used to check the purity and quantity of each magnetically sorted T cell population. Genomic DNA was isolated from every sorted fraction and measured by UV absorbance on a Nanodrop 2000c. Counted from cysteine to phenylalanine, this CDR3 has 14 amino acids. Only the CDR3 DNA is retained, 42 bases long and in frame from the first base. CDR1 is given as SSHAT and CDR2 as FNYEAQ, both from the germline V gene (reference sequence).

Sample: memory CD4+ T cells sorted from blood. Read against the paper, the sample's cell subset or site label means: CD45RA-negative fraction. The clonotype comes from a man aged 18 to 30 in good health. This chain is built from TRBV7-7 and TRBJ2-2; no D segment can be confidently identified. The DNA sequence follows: TGTGCTAGCAGCCGTATGCCCGCCGGCGGGGAGCTGTTTTTT. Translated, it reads CASSRMPAGGELFF.